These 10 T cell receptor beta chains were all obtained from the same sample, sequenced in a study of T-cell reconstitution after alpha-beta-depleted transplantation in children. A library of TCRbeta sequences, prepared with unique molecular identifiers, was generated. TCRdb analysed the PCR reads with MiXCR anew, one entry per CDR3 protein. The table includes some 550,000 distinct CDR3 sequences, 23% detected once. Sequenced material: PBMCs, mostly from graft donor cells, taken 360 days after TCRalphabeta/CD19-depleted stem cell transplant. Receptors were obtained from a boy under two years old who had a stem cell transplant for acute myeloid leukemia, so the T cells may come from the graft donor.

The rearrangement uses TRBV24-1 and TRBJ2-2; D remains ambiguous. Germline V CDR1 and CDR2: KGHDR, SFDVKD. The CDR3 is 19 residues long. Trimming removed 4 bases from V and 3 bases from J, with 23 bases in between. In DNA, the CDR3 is TGTGCCACCAGTGACATCTACCGACAAAACTCCTTTGACACCGGGGAGCTGTTTTTT. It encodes CATSDIYRQNSFDTGELFF.

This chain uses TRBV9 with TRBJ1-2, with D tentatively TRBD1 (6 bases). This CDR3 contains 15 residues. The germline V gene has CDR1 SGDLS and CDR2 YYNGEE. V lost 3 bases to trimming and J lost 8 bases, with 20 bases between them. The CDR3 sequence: CASSDATGWGIGYTF. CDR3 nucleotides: TGTGCCAGCAGCGATGCCACAGGGTGGGGAATCGGCTACACCTTC.

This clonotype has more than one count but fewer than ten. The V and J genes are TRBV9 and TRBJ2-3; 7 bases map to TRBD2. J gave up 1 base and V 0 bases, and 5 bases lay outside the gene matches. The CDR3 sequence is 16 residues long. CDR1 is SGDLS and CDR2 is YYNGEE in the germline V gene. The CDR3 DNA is TGTGCCAGCAGCGTAGCGGGGGGAGCCCGCACAGATACGCAGTATTTT. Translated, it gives CASSVAGGARTDTQYF.

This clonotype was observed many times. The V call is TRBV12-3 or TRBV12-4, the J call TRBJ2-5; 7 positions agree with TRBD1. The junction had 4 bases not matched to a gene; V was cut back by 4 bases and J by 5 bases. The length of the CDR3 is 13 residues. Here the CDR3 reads CASSSRGYETQYF. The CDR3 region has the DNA TGTGCCAGCAGTTCCAGGGGGTATGAGACCCAGTACTTC.

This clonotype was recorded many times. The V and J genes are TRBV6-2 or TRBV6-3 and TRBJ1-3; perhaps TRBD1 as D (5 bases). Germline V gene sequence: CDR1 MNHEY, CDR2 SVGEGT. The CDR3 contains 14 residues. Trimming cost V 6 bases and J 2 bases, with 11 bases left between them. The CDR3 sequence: CASSFGTAGNTIYF. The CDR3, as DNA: TGTGCCAGCAGCTTCGGGACGGCTGGAAACACCATATATTTT.

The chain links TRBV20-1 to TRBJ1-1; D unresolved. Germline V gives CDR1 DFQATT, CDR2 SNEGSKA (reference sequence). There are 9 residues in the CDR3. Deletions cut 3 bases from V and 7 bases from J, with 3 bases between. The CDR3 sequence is CSARDEAFF. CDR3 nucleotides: TGCAGTGCTAGGGATGAAGCTTTCTTT.

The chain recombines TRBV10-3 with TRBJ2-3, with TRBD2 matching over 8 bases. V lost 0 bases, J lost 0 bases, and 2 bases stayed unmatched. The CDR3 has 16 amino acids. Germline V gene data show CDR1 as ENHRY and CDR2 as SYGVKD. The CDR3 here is CAISESSGVSTDTQYF. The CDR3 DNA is TGTGCCATCAGTGAGTCTAGCGGGGTGAGCACAGATACGCAGTATTTT.

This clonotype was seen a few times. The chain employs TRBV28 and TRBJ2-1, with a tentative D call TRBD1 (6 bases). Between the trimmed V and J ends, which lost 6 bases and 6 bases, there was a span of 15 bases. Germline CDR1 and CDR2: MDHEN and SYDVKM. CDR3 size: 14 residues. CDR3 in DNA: TGTGCCAGCAGCCCCCCCCAGGGGAGCAATGAGCAGTTCTTC. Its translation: CASSPPQGSNEQFF. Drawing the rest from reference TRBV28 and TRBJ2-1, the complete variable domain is DVKVTQSSRYLVKRTGEKVFLECVQDMDHENMFWYRQDPGLGLRLIYFSYDVKMKEKGDIPEGYSVSREKKERFSLILESASTNQTSMYLCASSPPQGSNEQFFGPGTRLTVL.

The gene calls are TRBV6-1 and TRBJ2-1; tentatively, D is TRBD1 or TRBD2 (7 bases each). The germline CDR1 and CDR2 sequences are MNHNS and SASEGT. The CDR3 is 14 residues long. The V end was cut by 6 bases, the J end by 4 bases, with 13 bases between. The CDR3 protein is CASRGRGGYNEQFF. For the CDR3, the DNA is TGTGCCAGCAGGGGCAGGGGGGGATACAATGAGCAGTTCTTC.

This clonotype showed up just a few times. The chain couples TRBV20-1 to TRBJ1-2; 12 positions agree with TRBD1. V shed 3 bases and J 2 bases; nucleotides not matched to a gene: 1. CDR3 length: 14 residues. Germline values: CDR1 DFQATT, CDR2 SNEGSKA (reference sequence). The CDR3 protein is CSARGTGGNYGYTF. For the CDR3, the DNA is TGCAGTGCTAGGGGGACAGGGGGCAACTATGGCTACACCTTC.